Listed here is a single T cell receptor (beta chain). Its antigen remains unknown. These donors, healthy bone marrow donors, were studied. The PCR used 60 Vbeta and 13 Jbeta primers. The method was immunoSEQ multiplex PCR; TCRdb's version includes in-frame clones alone and lacks a portion of them. The sample has around 120,000 clones; about 80% are singletons. The data derive from a study of cytomegalovirus exposure and HLA in healthy donors. Study-wide background: Inside one of the first data releases sat around 85 million unique TCRs taken from HLA-typed donors.

Study-wide results and limits: Several of the most significant clusters appeared, in a later analysis, to be linked to common viral pathogens. A missense DCLRE1C variant was associated with V- and J-gene trimming of TCR beta chains in a later analysis, and an independent cohort replicated the association.

J lost 1 base, V lost 5 bases, and 8 bases had no gene match. This CDR3 contains 16 residues. Germline CDR1 and CDR2: SEHNR and FQNEAQ (reference sequence). The J gene is TRBJ2-5, the V gene TRBV7-9, with TRBD1 matching 9 bases. This TCR was recovered from a woman aged 45-59 years in good health and CMV-seropositive. Material: PBMCs. CDR3 loop: CASSHAGTGIQETQYF. The DNA of the CDR3 is TGTGCCAGCAGCCATGCCGGGACAGGGATCCAAGAGACCCAGTACTTC.